A single sample gave rise to the 20 T cell receptor beta chains below, sequenced in a study of T cells in Graves' hyperthyroidism and ophthalmopathy. Amplified TCR beta CDR3 regions came from RNA transcripts. The TCR CDR3 first-round RT-PCR relied on the HTBI primer set. TCRdb called the multiplex PCR reads again in MiXCR, with one record for every CDR3 protein. The sample has 500,000 to 650,000 distinct CDR3 sequences; 13% to 15% are singletons. The specimen was blood. The receptors stem from a woman between 40 and 55 years old with Graves' hyperthyroidism.

CDR3 region: CSARESVGQGYTF. The CDR3 DNA reads TGCAGTGCTAGAGAATCAGTTGGACAGGGCTACACCTTC. The chain uses TRBV20-1 and TRBJ1-2; D is perhaps TRBD1 (6 bases). Germline values: CDR1 DFQATT, CDR2 SNEGSKA (reference sequence). V lost 0 bases and J 8 bases, leaving 13 bases between the germline ends. This CDR3 has 13 residues.

This clonotype was picked up a small number of times. This rearrangement joins TRBV12-3 or TRBV12-4 to TRBJ2-4, with D possibly TRBD2 on 5 matching bases. CDR3 length: 15 amino acids. Trimming took 1 base from V and 2 from J, leaving 9 bases between them. Here the CDR3 reads CASSLVRGTKNIQYF. In DNA, the CDR3 is TGTGCCAGCAGTTTAGTACGGGGAACCAAAAACATTCAGTACTTC.

This clonotype was seen ten or more times. The chain uses TRBV27 and TRBJ2-3, with a tentative D call TRBD2 (6 bases). V was pared by 1 base and J by 5 bases, with 13 bases between. Germline values: CDR1 MNHEY, CDR2 SMNVEV (reference sequence). The CDR3 covers 15 residues. The CDR3 sequence: CASSLLAGSLDTQYF. The CDR3 bases are TGTGCCAGCAGTTTATTGGCGGGATCCTTAGATACGCAGTATTTT.

This clonotype turned up a few times. This chain links TRBV6-2 or TRBV6-3 with TRBJ2-1, with 9 bases fitting TRBD2. Losses at the gene ends were 2 bases for V and 6 bases for J; bases not matched to a gene: 5. From germline, CDR1 is MNHEY and CDR2 SVGEGT. The CDR3 totals 15 residues. CDR3 sequence (DNA): TGTGCCAGCAGTTACCGTAGCGGGAGAGGCAATGAGCAGTTCTTC. Encoded protein: CASSYRSGRGNEQFF.

This clonotype has a count of ten or more. The chain has TRBV30 and TRBJ2-6, with D perhaps matching TRBD1 (5 bases). Per germline, CDR1 GTSNPN and CDR2 SVGIG (reference sequence). This CDR3 spans 14 amino acids. V shed 2 bases and J shed 3 bases, with 8 bases lying between them. The CDR3 region is CAWSRGGGANVLTF. The CDR3 DNA follows: TGTGCCTGGAGTAGGGGTGGTGGGGCCAACGTCCTGACTTTC.

Only a few counts were recorded for this clonotype. V is TRBV7-9 and J is TRBJ2-1; 7 nucleotides line up with TRBD2. CDR3 length: 18 amino acids. V was pared by 5 bases and J by 1 base, with 14 bases of the junction left unmatched. Germline V gene lookup returns CDR1 SEHNR and CDR2 FQNEAQ (reference sequence). The CDR3 region is CASSPRLARVGSYNEQFF. The CDR3 DNA is TGTGCCAGCAGCCCGAGACTAGCCCGAGTGGGGTCCTACAATGAGCAGTTCTTC.

This clonotype was seen many times. This chain joins TRBV20-1 and TRBJ2-5; no reliable D call. V was clipped by 8 bases and J by 4 bases, with 5 bases between them. In germline, CDR1 is DFQATT, CDR2 SNEGSKA (reference sequence). The CDR3 length is 9 residues. The CDR3 loop reads CSTGETQYF. The CDR3 coding sequence is TGCAGTACCGGAGAGACCCAGTACTTC.

This clonotype was picked up a small number of times. The chain couples TRBV15 to TRBJ1-2; the D gene is possibly TRBD1 (5 bases). Germline V gene sequence: CDR1 LNHNV, CDR2 YYDKDF (reference sequence). The V end was cut by 2 bases, the J end by 0 bases, with 13 bases between. This CDR3 has 16 amino acids. Written as DNA, the CDR3 is TGTGCCACCAGCAGAATAAGGGACGGAGCTAACTATGGCTACACCTTC. Translated, it gives CATSRIRDGANYGYTF. Full variable domain (missing parts from reference TRBV15 and TRBJ1-2): DAMVIQNPRYQVTQFGKPVTLSCSQTLNHNVMYWYQQKSSQAPKLLFHYYDKDFNNEADTPDNFQSRRPNTSFCFLDIRSPGLGDTAMYLCATSRIRDGANYGYTFGSGTRLTVV.

This clonotype was observed at least ten times. This rearrangement joins TRBV7-2 to TRBJ1-2, with a weak D call TRBD1 (5 bases). The germline V gene has CDR1 SGHTA and CDR2 FQGNSA. V lost 5 bases, J lost 2 bases, and 21 bases lay in between. The CDR3 has 17 residues. CDR3 sequence (DNA): TGTGCCAGCAGCCCCGCCGGGGACCGAAATCCAAACTATGGCTACACCTTC. Its protein product is CASSPAGDRNPNYGYTF. Based on the CDR3 plus reference TRBV7-2 and TRBJ1-2, the full variable domain is GAGVSQSPSNKVTEKGKDVELRCDPISGHTALYWYRQSLGQGLEFLIYFQGNSAPDKSGLPSDRFSAERTGGSVSTLTIQRTQQEDSAVYLCASSPAGDRNPNYGYTFGSGTRLTVV.

In this sample, this clonotype turned up many times. The chain has TRBV7-3 and TRBJ1-1; D is unclear. V lost 1 base and J lost 8, with 14 bases in between. The CDR3 loop spans 14 amino acids. CDR1 is SGHTA and CDR2 is FQGTGA in the germline V gene. In DNA, the CDR3 is TGTGCCAGCAGCTTAATCGCGACATCAAGAGAAGCTTTCTTT. The encoded protein is CASSLIATSREAFF.

This clonotype was recorded at least ten times. The chain uses TRBV7-9 and TRBJ1-4, with a possible D match to TRBD1 (5 bases). Trimming pared 1 base from V and 8 bases from J, leaving 11 bases between. This CDR3 has 14 amino acids. Germline lookup yields CDR1 SEHNR and CDR2 FQNEAQ (reference sequence). Written as DNA, the CDR3 is TGTGCCAGCAGCTTAGTAGGGACGGGCGAAAAACTGTTTTTT. It yields the protein CASSLVGTGEKLFF.

Ten or more counts support this clonotype. This chain uses TRBV11-2 with TRBJ1-5; D not resolved. This CDR3 region has 11 residues. Germline CDR1 and CDR2: SGHAT and FQNNGV. Trimming removed 4 bases from V and 4 bases from J, with 2 bases in between. In DNA form, the CDR3 reads TGTGCCAGCAGCTGTAATCAGCCCCAGCATTTT. Protein: CASSCNQPQHF.

This clonotype showed up many times. The V call is TRBV7-9, the J call TRBJ2-3; D call uncertain. V lost 5 bases and J 4 bases, leaving 13 bases between the germline ends. This CDR3 has 14 residues. Germline assignment: CDR1 SEHNR and CDR2 FQNEAQ (reference sequence). The CDR3 DNA follows: TGTGCCAGCAGCCCGTCGGCCAGCGCAGATACGCAGTATTTT. Translating gives CASSPSASADTQYF.

The sample holds many counts of this clonotype. J is TRBJ1-2 and V is TRBV12-3 or TRBV12-4; possibly TRBD1 for D (5 bases). CDR3 size: 13 residues. Trimming removed 6 bases at V and 4 bases at J, with 12 bases between. CDR3 protein: CASSPQELYGYTF. DNA of the CDR3: TGTGCCAGCAGCCCACAGGAGCTCTATGGCTACACCTTC.

The chain employs TRBV12-3 or TRBV12-4 and TRBJ1-3; D is unresolved. The CDR3 spans 15 residues. V gave up 4 bases and J gave up 0 bases, with 10 bases separating them. The CDR3 protein is CASSSPHNSGNTIYF. The CDR3 nucleotides read TGTGCCAGCAGTTCCCCACACAACTCTGGAAACACCATATATTTT.

This clonotype was detected a few times. The rearrangement links TRBV19 to TRBJ2-7; no clear D. The CDR3 has 13 residues. Trimming pared 8 bases from V and 1 base from J, leaving 12 bases between. Looked up from germline, CDR1 is LNHDA and CDR2 is SQIVND (reference sequence). The CDR3 nucleotides read TGTGCCAGTGCCTATGGAGATTCCTACGAGCAGTACTTC. Translation gives CASAYGDSYEQYF.

This clonotype came up many times. The chain uses TRBV12-3 or TRBV12-4 and TRBJ2-7, with 9 bases matching TRBD1. The junction had 6 bases not matched to a gene; V was cut back by 2 bases and J by 4 bases. CDR3 length: 15 residues. The CDR3 loop reads CASSLTGQGRYEQYF. The DNA for the CDR3 is TGTGCCAGCAGTTTAACGGGACAGGGACGATACGAGCAGTACTTC.

This clonotype was counted at least ten times. The chain employs TRBV3-1 and TRBJ2-7, with TRBD1 as a possible D gene (6 bases). V was clipped by 2 bases and J by 6 bases, with 11 bases between them. Germline V gene sequence: CDR1 LGHDT, CDR2 YNNKEL (reference sequence). The CDR3 totals 13 residues. The CDR3 nucleotides are TGTGCCAGCAGCCAAATTTCAGGGGCCGAGCAGTACTTC. Amino acids: CASSQISGAEQYF.

V gene TRBV12-3 or TRBV12-4 combines with J gene TRBJ2-1; 11 bases map to TRBD2. Germline trimming cut 3 bases from V and 8 bases from J; bases unmatched to any gene: 6. The CDR3 totals 15 residues. Here the CDR3 reads CASSFPSGRSDEQFF. CDR3 DNA: TGTGCCAGCAGTTTTCCTAGCGGGAGGAGCGATGAGCAGTTCTTC.

The chain uses TRBV7-8 and TRBJ1-5, with D possibly TRBD1 on 6 matching bases. The CDR3 extends over 18 amino acids. Trimming left V 1 base short and J 4 bases short, with 20 bases between. Germline V gene data show CDR1 as SGHVS and CDR2 as FQNEAQ. The CDR3: CASSLEGGLPKRNQPQHF. The CDR3 DNA sequence: TGTGCCAGCAGCTTAGAGGGGGGGCTACCAAAGCGGAATCAGCCCCAGCATTTT.